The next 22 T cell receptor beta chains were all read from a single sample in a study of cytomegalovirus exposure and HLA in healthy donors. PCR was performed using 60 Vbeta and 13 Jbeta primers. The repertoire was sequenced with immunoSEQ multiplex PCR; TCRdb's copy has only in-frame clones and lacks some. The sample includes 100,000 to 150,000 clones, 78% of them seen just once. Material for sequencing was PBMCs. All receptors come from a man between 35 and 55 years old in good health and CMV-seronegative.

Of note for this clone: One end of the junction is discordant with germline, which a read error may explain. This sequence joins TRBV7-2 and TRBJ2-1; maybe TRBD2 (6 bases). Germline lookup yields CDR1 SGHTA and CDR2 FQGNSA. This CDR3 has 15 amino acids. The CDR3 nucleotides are TGTGCCAGCAGTTTAGCGGCGGATCCCTACAATGAGCAGTTCTTC. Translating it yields CASSLAADPYNEQFF.

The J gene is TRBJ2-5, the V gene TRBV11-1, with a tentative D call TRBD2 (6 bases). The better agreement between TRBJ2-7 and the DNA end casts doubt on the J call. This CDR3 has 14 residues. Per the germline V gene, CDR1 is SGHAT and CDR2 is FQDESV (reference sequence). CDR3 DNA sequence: TGTGCCAGCAGCCCGGGGGAGAGCTCCTACGAGCAGTACTTC. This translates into CASSPGESSYEQYF.

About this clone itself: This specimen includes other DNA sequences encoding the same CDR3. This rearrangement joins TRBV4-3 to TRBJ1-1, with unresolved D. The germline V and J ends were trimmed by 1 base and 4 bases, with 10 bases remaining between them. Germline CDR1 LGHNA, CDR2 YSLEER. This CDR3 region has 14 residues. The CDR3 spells CASSQGGSSTEAFF. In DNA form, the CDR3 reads TGCGCCAGCAGCCAAGGAGGGTCGAGCACTGAAGCTTTCTTT.

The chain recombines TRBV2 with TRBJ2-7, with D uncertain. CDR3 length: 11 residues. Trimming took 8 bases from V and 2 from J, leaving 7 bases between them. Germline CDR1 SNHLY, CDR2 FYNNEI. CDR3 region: CASLVTYEQYF. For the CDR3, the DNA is TGTGCCAGCCTCGTAACCTACGAGCAGTACTTC.

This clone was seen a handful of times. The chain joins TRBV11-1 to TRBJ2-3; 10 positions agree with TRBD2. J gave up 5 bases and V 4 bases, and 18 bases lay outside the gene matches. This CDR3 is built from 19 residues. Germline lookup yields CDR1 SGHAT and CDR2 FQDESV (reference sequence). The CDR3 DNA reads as TGTGCCAGCAGCTCAAACACTCGAAACCTAGCGGGGGCAATAGATACGCAGTATTTT. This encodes CASSSNTRNLAGAIDTQYF. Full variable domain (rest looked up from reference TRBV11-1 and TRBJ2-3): EAEVAQSPRYKITEKSQAVAFWCDPISGHATLYWYRQILGQGPELLVQFQDESVVDDSQLPKDRFSAERLKGVDSTLKIQPAELGDSAMYLCASSSNTRNLAGAIDTQYFGPGTRLTVL.

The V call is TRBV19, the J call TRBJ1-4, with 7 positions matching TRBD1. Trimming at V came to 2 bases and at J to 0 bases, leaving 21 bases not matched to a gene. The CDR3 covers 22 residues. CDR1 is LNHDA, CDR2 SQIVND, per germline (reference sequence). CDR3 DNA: TGTGCCAGTAGTATAACCCGTCACCTCGTCCGGGACAGAGAGGCAACTAATGAAAAACTGTTTTTT. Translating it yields CASSITRHLVRDREATNEKLFF.

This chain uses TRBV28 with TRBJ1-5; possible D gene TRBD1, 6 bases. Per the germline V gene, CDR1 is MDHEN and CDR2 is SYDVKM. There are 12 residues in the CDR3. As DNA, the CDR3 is TGTGCTACCAGGGGCCAAAATCAGCCCCAGCATTTT. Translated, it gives CATRGQNQPQHF.

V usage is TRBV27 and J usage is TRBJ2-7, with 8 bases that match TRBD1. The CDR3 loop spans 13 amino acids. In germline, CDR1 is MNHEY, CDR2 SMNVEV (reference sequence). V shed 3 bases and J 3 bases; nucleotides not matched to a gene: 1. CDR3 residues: CASSFTGGYEQYF. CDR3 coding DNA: TGTGCCAGCAGTTTCACAGGGGGCTACGAGCAGTACTTC.

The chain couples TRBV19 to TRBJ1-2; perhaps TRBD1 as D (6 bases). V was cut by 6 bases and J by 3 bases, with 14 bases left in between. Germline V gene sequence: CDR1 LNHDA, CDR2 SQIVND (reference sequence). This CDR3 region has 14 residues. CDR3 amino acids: CASSHRDFYYGYTF. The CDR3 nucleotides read TGTGCCAGTAGCCACAGGGATTTTTACTATGGCTACACCTTC. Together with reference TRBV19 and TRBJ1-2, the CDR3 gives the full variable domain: DGGITQSPKYLFRKEGQNVTLSCEQNLNHDAMYWYRQDPGQGLRLIYYSQIVNDFQKGDIAEGYSVSREKKESFPLTVTSAQKNPTAFYLCASSHRDFYYGYTFGSGTRLTVV.

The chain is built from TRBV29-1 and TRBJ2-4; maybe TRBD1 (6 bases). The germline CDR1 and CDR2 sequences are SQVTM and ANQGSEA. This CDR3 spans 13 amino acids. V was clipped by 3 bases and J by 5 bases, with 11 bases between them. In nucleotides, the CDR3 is TGCAGCGTTGAGGGGGCGCGTGAAAACATTCAGTACTTC. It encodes CSVEGARENIQYF. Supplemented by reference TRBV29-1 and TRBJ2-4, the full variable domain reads SAVISQKPSRDICQRGTSLTIQCQVDSQVTMMFWYRQQPGQSLTLIATANQGSEATYESGFVIDKFPISRPNLTFSTLTVSNMSPEDSSIYLCSVEGARENIQYFGAGTRLSVL.

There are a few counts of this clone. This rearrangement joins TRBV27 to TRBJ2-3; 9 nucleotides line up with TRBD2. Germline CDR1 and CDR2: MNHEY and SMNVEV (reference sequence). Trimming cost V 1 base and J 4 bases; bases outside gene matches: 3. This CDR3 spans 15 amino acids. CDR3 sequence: CASSLFSGGADTQYF. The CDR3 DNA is TGTGCCAGCAGTTTATTTAGCGGGGGTGCAGATACGCAGTATTTT.

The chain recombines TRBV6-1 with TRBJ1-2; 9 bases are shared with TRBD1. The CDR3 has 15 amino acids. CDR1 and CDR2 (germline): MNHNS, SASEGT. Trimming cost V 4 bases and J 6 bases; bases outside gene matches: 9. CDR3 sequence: CASSGWSGQGDGYTF. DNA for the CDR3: TGTGCCAGCAGTGGGTGGTCGGGACAGGGTGATGGCTACACCTTC.

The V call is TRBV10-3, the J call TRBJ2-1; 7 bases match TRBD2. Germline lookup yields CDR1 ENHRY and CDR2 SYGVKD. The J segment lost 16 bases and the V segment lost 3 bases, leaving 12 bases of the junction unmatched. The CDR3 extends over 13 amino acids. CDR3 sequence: CAISEPGGLRKFF. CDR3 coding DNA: TGTGCCATCAGTGAACCCGGGGGACTAAGAAAATTCTTC.

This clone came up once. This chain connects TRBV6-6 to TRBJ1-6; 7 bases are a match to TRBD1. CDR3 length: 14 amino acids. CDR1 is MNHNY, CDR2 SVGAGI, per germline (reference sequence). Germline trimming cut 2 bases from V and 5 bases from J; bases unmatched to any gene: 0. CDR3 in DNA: TGTGCCAGCAGTTACGGGACAGATAATTCACCCCTCCACTTT. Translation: CASSYGTDNSPLHF.

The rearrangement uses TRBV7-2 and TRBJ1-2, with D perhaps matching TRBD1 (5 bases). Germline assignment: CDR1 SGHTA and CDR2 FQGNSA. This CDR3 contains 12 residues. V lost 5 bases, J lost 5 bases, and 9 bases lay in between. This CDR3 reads CASSPGDYGYTF. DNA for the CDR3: TGTGCCAGCAGCCCGGGGGATTATGGCTACACCTTC.

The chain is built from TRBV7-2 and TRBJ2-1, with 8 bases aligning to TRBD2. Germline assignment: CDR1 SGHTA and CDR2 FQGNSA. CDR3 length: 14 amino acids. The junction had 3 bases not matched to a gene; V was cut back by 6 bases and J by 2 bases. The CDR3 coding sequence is TGTGCCAGCAGTAAAGCGGGGGCCTACAATGAGCAGTTCTTC. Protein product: CASSKAGAYNEQFF.

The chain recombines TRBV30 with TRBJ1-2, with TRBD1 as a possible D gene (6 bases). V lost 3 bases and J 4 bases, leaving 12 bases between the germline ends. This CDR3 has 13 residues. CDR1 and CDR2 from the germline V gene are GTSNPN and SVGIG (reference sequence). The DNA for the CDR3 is TGTGCCTGGAGGGACAGCTCACGCTATGGCTACACCTTC. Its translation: CAWRDSSRYGYTF.

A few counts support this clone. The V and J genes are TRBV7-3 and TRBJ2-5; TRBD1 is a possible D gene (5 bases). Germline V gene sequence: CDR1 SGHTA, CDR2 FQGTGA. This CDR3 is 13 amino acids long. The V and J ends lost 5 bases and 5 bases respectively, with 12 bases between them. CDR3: CASSRSKGETQYF. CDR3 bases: TGTGCCAGCAGCCGAAGCAAGGGGGAGACCCAGTACTTC.

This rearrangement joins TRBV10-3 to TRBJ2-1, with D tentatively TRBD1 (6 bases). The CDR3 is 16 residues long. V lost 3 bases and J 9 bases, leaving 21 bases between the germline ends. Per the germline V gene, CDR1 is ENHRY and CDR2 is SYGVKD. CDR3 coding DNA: TGTGCCATCAGTGATCCCCGGGCGGACACAGGGTTTGAGCAGTTCTTC. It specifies CAISDPRADTGFEQFF.

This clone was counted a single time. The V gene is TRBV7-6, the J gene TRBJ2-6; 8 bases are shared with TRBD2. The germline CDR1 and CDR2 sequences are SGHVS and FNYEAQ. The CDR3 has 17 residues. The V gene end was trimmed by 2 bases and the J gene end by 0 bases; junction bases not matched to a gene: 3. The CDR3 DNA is TGTGCCAGCAGCTTACTAGCGGGCAACTCTGGGGCCAACGTCCTGACTTTC. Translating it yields CASSLLAGNSGANVLTF.

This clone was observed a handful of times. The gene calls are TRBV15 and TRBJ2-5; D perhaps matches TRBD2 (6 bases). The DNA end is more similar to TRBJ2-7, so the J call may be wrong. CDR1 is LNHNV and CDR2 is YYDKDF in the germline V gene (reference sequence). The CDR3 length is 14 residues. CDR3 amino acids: CATSSGGSSYEQYF. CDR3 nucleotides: TGTGCCACCAGCAGCGGGGGTAGCTCCTACGAGCAGTACTTC.

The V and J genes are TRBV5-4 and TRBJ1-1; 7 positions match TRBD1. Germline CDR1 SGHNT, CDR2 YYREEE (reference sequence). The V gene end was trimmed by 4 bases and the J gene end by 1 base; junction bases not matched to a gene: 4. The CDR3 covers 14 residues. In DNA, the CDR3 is TGTGCCAGCAGCCCCCGGGACAGGAACACTGAAGCTTTCTTT. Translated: CASSPRDRNTEAFF. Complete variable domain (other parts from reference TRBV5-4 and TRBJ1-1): ETGVTQSPTHLIKTRGQQVTLRCSSQSGHNTVSWYQQALGQGPQFIFQYYREEENGRGNFPPRFSGLQFPNYSSELNVNALELDDSALYLCASSPRDRNTEAFFGQGTRLTVV.